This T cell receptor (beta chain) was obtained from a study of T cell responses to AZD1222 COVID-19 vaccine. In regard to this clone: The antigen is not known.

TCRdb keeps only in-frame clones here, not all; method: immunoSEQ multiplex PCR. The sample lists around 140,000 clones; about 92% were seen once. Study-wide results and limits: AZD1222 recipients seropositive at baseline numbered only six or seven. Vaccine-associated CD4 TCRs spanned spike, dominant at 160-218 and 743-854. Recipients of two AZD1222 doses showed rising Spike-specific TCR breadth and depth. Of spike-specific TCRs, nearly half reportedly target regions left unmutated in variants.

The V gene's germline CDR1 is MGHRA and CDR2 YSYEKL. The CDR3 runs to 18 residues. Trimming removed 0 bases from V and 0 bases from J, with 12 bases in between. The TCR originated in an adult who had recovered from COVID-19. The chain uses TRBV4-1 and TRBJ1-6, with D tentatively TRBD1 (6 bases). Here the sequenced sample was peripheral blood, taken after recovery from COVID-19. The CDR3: CASSQDGTSRSYNSPLHF. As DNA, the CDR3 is TGCGCCAGCAGCCAAGATGGGACATCCCGCTCCTATAATTCACCCCTCCACTTT.